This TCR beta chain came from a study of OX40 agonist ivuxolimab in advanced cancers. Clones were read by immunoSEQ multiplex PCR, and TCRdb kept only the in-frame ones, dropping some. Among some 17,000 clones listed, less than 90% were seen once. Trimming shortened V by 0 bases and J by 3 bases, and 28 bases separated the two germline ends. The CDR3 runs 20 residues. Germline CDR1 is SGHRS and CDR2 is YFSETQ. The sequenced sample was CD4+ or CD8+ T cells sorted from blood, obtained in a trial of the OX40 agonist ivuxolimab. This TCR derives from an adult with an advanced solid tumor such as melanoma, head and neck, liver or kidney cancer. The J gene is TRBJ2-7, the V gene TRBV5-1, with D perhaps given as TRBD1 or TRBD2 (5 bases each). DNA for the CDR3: TGCGCCAGCAGCTTGGGTGACAGAACCCTAGCACTTGAAACGAACTACGAGCAGTACTTC. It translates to CASSLGDRTLALETNYEQYF.